This TCR beta chain was recorded in a study of blood T cell repertoires in COVID-19. The data were produced by immunoSEQ multiplex PCR, yet TCRdb's version contains in-frame clones alone and is incomplete. The table records 80,000 to 100,000 clones, roughly 84% of them present only once. The CDR3 consists of 14 residues. CDR1 MDHEN and CDR2 SYDVKM come from the germline V gene. The ends lost 5 bases at V and 6 bases at J; junction bases unmatched: 9. J is TRBJ2-7 and V is TRBV28, with 8 bases that match TRBD2. The source is a woman older than 75 in a cohort sampled during active or convalescent COVID-19. Source material: peripheral blood. The CDR3 DNA follows: TGTGCCAGCAGTCCCGGAGGGACTAGGTTCGAGCAGTACTTC. This gives the protein CASSPGGTRFEQYF.